This record covers a single T cell receptor (beta chain). The target antigen is unknown. The V gene's germline CDR1 is KGHSH and CDR2 LQKENI. The CDR3 contains 16 residues. The V segment lost 6 bases and the J segment 4 bases; nucleotides outside the gene matches: 7. Produced via immunoSEQ multiplex PCR; TCRdb's table is partial and in-frame only. There are tens of thousands of clones in the sample; 65% to 85% occur only once, and 3% to 4% lies in the top ten. This sample was taken from a study of T cells in narcolepsy. Study-wide results and limits: HCRT-specific and TRIB2-specific autoreactive clonotypes appeared among same-patient CSF and blood CD4+ clonotypes.

The chain carries TRBV18 and TRBJ2-7, with TRBD2 matching 15 bases. The clonotype comes from a human donor in good health. The specimen sequenced was memory (CD45RA-) CD4+ T cells from blood. The CDR3 DNA follows: TGTGCCAGCTCCCCAGGGGGACTAGCGGGAGGATACGAGCAGTACTTC. Its protein is CASSPGGLAGGYEQYF.